The source of this TCR beta chain is a study of cytomegalovirus exposure and HLA in healthy donors (dated by TCRdb to 2016 to 2017). Background on the whole study: An earlier analysis of 587 of the donors reported over 250 Gb of sequence data and 117 million unique TCR beta sequences obtained from around 180 million T cells. Using immunosequencing, the study profiled T cell repertoires from about 610 subjects and related those repertoires to cytomegalovirus serostatus. An early release covering some 640 HLA-typed donors comprised about 300 gigabases of sequencing data and around 80 million unique TCR sequences. To decide whether each TCR beta V gene segment behaved as functional or pseudogenic, an earlier analysis of some 600 of the donors relied on high-throughput TCR beta sequencing. In addition to the first cohort of 666 subjects, a separate validation cohort of 120 different subjects was used. Of the roughly 400 genotyped donors, about 80% fell in the genetic ancestry cluster associated with self-reported Caucasian donors. The later analysis used no new phenotypic data to find candidate immune exposures, relying instead on TCR beta sequences and their occurrence across donors. The aim of the study was to test whether cataloging public T cell receptors could identify signatures of past pathogen exposure. Typing coverage differed by locus: A, B, C, DRB1 and DQB1 were typed in roughly 629-630 donors, DQA1 in about 500, DPA1 in approximately 610, and DPB1 in approximately 450. To study patterns of TCR occurrence, a later analysis re-analyzed previously published TCR beta repertoires from 700 or so donors and added high-resolution HLA genotyping. A later genetic analysis took genome-wide SNP genotypes for about 65% of the 666 donors and used that subset as a discovery cohort. The study combined high-throughput TCR immunosequencing, statistical association of individual TCRs with disease status, and machine learning to predict cytomegalovirus infection status. Donor age, sex, ethnicity and CMV serostatus were collected together with the repertoire data. Class I and class II HLA loci were covered by the typing at four-digit resolution. A handful of DR-DQ haplotypes were treated as single units for association and clustering because of strong linkage in the cohort. All discovery cohort repertoires had been generated using a single sequencing platform. On average, roughly 250,000 unique TCR beta nucleotide sequences were sequenced per donor among some 420 genotyped donors of the cohort, with 15% to 20% of those sequences being non-productive.

As to this clone: There is no known antigen for this receptor. Base quality data are lacking; no much larger clone is found one base away.

The library relied on the immunoSEQ multiplex PCR assay. For the multiplex PCR, a mixture combining 60 forward primers for TCR Vbeta segments and 13 reverse primers for TCR Jbeta segments was used. Amplification of the CDR3 region of rearranged TCR beta genes was performed with a multiplex PCR assay on genomic DNA. The amplified TCR beta libraries were sequenced on the Illumina HiSeq System as 87-base-pair reads. As for the original processing: In a later analysis, around 80 million unique TCR beta chains were counted across the 500 to 850 repertoires, and roughly 10 million of these chains were shared by at least two donors. Raw reads were error-corrected and collapsed into unique sequences by a nearest-neighbor algorithm in which closely related sequences were merged to remove PCR and sequencing errors. Alignment of CDR3 sequences to IMGT reference sequences was used to assign V, D and J gene segments. For a sequence to be retained, a match of at least six nucleotides was required to both a V gene segment and a J gene segment. Rearrangements were called productive when the CDR3 lacked stop codons and stayed in frame with V and J; all others were non-productive. CDR3 was defined by IMGT convention, running from the second conserved V-encoded cysteine to the conserved J-encoded phenylalanine. The earlier analysis of about 560 of the donors excluded any sequence lacking an unambiguous match to a single V gene segment. In an earlier analysis of about 590 of the donors, a V segment was called functional when productive rearrangements were above 56.7%, and segregating when the standard deviation between donors exceeded 5%. A statistical classification framework was developed to diagnose cytomegalovirus status using the catalog of TCR beta chain sequences. V and J gene assignment, in a later analysis, came from comparing TCR nucleotide sequences with IMGT/GENE-DB human TR gene sequences. Using the TCRdist pipeline, a later analysis assigned CDR3 sequences along with most-parsimonious VDJ recombination scenarios. In a later analysis, every TCR beta chain was defined by the combination of its CDR3 amino acid sequence and its V-gene family, and reads without a unique V-gene family were dropped. In a later analysis, fewer than 600 highly shared, low-generation-probability nucleotide sequences were removed to address suspected cross-contamination and a sequencing artifact. In a later analysis, a clonal expansion index was calculated for each public chain from normalized within-repertoire ranks of inferred template counts. Generation probabilities in a later analysis came from a VDJ recombination model fitted to out-of-frame rearrangements, and those results were checked against IGoR. In a later analysis, TCR-TCR, TCR-HLA and TCR-CMV co-occurrence was scored with hypergeometric tests, and a repertoire-size bias correction was applied to TCR pairs. To estimate false discovery rates, a later analysis permuted the HLA or CMV assignments 20 times. In a later analysis, co-occurring TCRs were grouped using DBSCAN, with TCRdist sequence similarity added in when clustering inside HLA-allele-positive subsets. Repertoires with fewer than 30,000 or more than 120,000 public chains, plus five repertoires with anomalous nucleotide sharing, were excluded from co-occurrence clustering. The clones in this table, taken by TCRdb from immuneACCESS, are in-frame only. Not every clone is retained; where verified, under half of the shortfall comes from an unresolved V gene, and the cause of the rest is unknown. The V and J calls and clone size were taken over from that table, and D and trimming were inferred from the DNA. A total of around 130,000 clones appear in this sample, over 6.5% of them only once. The ten largest clones capture around 6% of the sample.

Sequences GTSNPN (CDR1) and SVGIG (CDR2) are obtained from the germline V gene (reference sequence). Measured from the cysteine to the phenylalanine, the CDR3 is 17 residues long. CDR3 DNA is the only sequence kept; it has 51 bases, read in frame from the first base. Trimmed from V: 1 base; trimmed from J: 1 base; junction bases lacking a gene match: 9. Points the paper makes about the study in general: Linkage disequilibrium might explain the correlated functional status among segregating V segments, but an unknown experimental factor could not be excluded. The cohort was sequenced for TCR beta chains only, and without alpha or paired-chain data the features that could be detected were limited. In a later analysis, some 18,000 TCR beta sequences were associated with specific HLA alleles at a false discovery rate of 0.05. In a later analysis, TCR association rates were found to vary across HLA loci, with the most associated TCRs seen for DRB1 alleles and the fewest for HLA-C alleles. Cytomegalovirus status was reported to be diagnosed by the classifier with high specificity and sensitivity in both the original and validation cohorts. In a later genetic analysis, a missense DCLRE1C variant was associated with V-gene and J-gene trimming of TCR beta chains, and the association was replicated in an independent cohort. The study listed 150 to 200 TCR beta chains as associated with cytomegalovirus. In a later genetic analysis, fewer N-insertions in productive TCRs were reported among donors in an Asian-associated ancestry cluster than the roughly 670-donor mean. A further reported finding was that TCR beta sequences accurately predicted the HLA-A and HLA-B alleles for most subjects in the first cohort. A later analysis found that most CMV-associated TCR beta chains appeared HLA-restricted, with HLA associations seemingly driven largely by CMV exposure. According to a later analysis, parvovirus B19, influenza, CMV and Epstein-Barr virus appeared linked to several top co-occurrence clusters. Some IMGT-functional V segments, including TRBV6-2 and TRBV6-3, could not be told apart with the 87-base-pair reads, so those segments were excluded. CMV serostatus was the only immune exposure information available for the cohort. A group of highly shared sequence variants was considered likely to be a technical artifact of the sequencing pipeline. In vitro tests confirmed that a few of the cytomegalovirus-associated TCR beta chains recognize cytomegalovirus antigens. Assigning TCR associations to individual alleles was difficult when HLA alleles, especially DR and DQ, strongly co-occurred. The earlier analysis of approximately 590 of the donors excluded fewer than 20 rarely observed V segments, including chromosome 9 orphons, because counts were too low. The authors suggested that the approach could potentially be generalized to other disease states and immunological phenotypes. In an earlier analysis of 500 to 650 of the donors, most TCR beta V segments appeared in productive rearrangements about 87% or about 30% of the time, broadly matching IMGT annotations. While some public TCRs were present in many individuals, most TCR sequences turned up only very rarely across donors. HLA typing was unavailable for some donors at each locus, so association tests used only the typed subset. Roughly uniform sequencing depth across donors was assumed in presence/absence analyses, although this assumption may not hold. Compared with equally common non-associated chains, HLA-associated TCR beta chains in a later analysis were more clonally expanded and had lower generation probabilities.

The cohort was made up of 666 healthy bone marrow donors. At the time of sampling, all cohort members were nominally healthy, though unrecorded immune exposures were likely present. The donor tested CMV seropositive, placing the donor among the 250 to 350 seropositive members of the cohort. A peripheral blood sample was provided by each donor, and peripheral blood mononuclear cells were used for TCR beta sequencing. Genomic DNA was extracted from the blood cell samples with the Qiagen DNeasy Blood Extraction Kit. The chain uses TRBV30 and TRBJ1-1; TRBD1 aligns with 10 central bases. The clonotype was recovered from a woman aged 40 to 50 in good health and CMV-seropositive. Sequenced material: PBMCs. CDR3 sequence: CAWSERQGAGSNTEAFF. The bases read TGTGCCTGGAGTGAGAGACAGGGGGCTGGGTCGAACACTGAAGCTTTCTTT. Beyond the CDR3, the reference TRBV30 and TRBJ1-1 genes provide the residues; the full variable domain reads: SQTIHQWPATLVQPVGSPLSLECTVEGTSNPNLYWYRQAAGRGLQLLFYSVGIGQISSEVPQNLSASRPQDRQFILSSKKLLLSDSGFYLCAWSERQGAGSNTEAFFGQGTRLTVV.